The clone carrying this T cell receptor beta chain occurred a few times. The CDR3 length is 14 residues. Looked up from germline, CDR1 is MDHEN and CDR2 is SYDVKM. The germline V and J ends were trimmed by 1 base and 6 bases, with 10 bases remaining between them. The data were taken from a study of blood T cells in healthy people across ages. No fewer than 6 million PBMCs went into each sample. PCR was performed a second time for 7 to 11 cycles using a sample-barcoded 5' primer and a J-beta primer mix. MiXCR was run by TCRdb on the 5' RACE reads, yielding one entry per CDR3 protein. In the table there are about 1.6 million distinct CDR3 sequences, about 35% of which are singletons.

The chain combines TRBV28 with TRBJ1-5, with D unresolved. The sequenced sample consisted of blood. This clonotype originated in a woman aged 25 to 45 in good health. As DNA, the CDR3 is TGTGCCAGCAGTTTATTTGCGGGTGCTCAGCCCCAGCATTTT. The encoded protein is CASSLFAGAQPQHF.